A single sample is the source of the 5 T cell receptor beta chains below, sequenced in a study of spatial heterogeneity in lung cancer. One entry per CDR3 protein, called by TCRdb with MiXCR from the 5' RACE reads. The data contain 4,000 to 5,000 distinct CDR3 sequences, approximately 24% of them singletons. Noted time point: sample taken at primary tumor resection. Whole RNA from tumor, nontumor lung or frozen PBMC was sequenced unsorted. Sequencing used PBMCs, obtained at surgery. These receptors all come from a female donor with early-stage non-small cell lung cancer.

A word on this clonotype: This beta chain is a stray read from a library made for alpha chains; its abundance is not meaningful. The rearrangement joins TRBV28 to TRBJ2-1, with TRBD2 matching 9 bases. In germline, CDR1 is MDHEN, CDR2 SYDVKM. V shed 5 bases, J shed 0 bases, and the junction held 8 bases outside the gene matches. CDR3 length: 17 residues. This CDR3 reads CASSIGLARASYNEQFF. As DNA, the CDR3 is TGTGCCAGCAGTATCGGACTAGCGCGGGCCTCCTACAATGAGCAGTTCTTC.

This clonotype has a handful of counts. This beta chain is an off-target read within a library intended for alpha chains, so its frequency means little. J is TRBJ2-7 and V is TRBV29-1; D is ambiguous. Germline CDR1 SQVTM, CDR2 ANQGSEA. The CDR3 runs 11 residues. Trimming took off 7 bases at V and 5 bases at J, with 12 bases between the two ends. Here the CDR3 DNA reads TGCAGCGCCGAACTGAACCACGAGCAGTACTTC. Protein product: CSAELNHEQYF.

In its sample, this clonotype ranks as medium-sized. A library prepared for alpha chains yielded this beta chain as an off-target read; its size is of little meaning. This rearrangement joins TRBV7-6 to TRBJ2-5; D perhaps matches TRBD2 (5 bases). Deletions cut 3 bases from V and 4 bases from J, with 12 bases between. The CDR3 is made up of 14 amino acids. Germline V gene sequence: CDR1 SGHVS, CDR2 FNYEAQ. The CDR3, as DNA: TGTGCCAGCAGCTTGGGTAGCGTCGGAGAGACCCAGTACTTC. Its translation: CASSLGSVGETQYF.

About this clonotype itself: In a library made to pick up alpha chains, this beta chain is a stray read with a size that means little. The chain carries TRBV29-1 and TRBJ2-5; 9 bases fit TRBD2. Germline-derived CDR1 and CDR2 are SQVTM and ANQGSEA. Unmatched junction bases numbered 11, after V lost 6 bases and J lost 6 bases. This CDR3 region has 14 residues. Here the CDR3 reads CSVISGSSHQTQYF. In DNA, the CDR3 is TGCAGCGTCATTAGCGGGAGTTCCCATCAGACCCAGTACTTC.

This clonotype was seen a handful of times. The library was prepared for alpha chains; this beta chain is a stray read, so its frequency means little. The genes are TRBV7-2 and TRBJ2-4, with D possibly matching TRBD2 (6 bases). Trimming stripped 2 bases from V and 12 bases from J, with 23 bases between. Germline V gives CDR1 SGHTA, CDR2 FQGNSA. The CDR3 length is 16 residues. Here the CDR3 reads CASSLSPGVRDVYQYF. The CDR3, as DNA: TGTGCCAGCAGCTTAAGTCCGGGAGTCCGGGACGTCTATCAGTACTTC.